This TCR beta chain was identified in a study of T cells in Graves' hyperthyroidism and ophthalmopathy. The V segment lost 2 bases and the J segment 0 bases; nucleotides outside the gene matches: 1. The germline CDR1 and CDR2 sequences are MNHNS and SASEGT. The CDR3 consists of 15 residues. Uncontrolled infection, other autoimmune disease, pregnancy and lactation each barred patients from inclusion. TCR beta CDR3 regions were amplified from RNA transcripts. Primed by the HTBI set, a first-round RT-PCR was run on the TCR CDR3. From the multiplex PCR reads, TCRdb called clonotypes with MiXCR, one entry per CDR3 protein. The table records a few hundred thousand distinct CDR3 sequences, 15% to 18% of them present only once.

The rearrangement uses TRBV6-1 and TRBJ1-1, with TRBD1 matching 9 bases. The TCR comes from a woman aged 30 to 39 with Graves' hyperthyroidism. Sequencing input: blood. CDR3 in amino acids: CASSETGGLNTEAFF. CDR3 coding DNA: TGTGCCAGCAGTGAAACAGGGGGCTTGAACACTGAAGCTTTCTTT.